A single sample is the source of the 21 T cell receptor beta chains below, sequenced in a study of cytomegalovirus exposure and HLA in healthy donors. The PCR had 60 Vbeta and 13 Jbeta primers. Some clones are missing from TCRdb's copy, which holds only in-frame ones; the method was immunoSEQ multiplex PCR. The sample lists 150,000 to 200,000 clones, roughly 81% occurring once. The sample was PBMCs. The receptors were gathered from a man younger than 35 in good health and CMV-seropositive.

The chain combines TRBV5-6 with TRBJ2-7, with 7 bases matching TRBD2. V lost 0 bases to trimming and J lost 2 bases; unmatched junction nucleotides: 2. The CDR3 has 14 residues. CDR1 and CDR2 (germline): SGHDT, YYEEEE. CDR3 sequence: CASSLGGLAYEQYF. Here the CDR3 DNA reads TGTGCCAGCAGCTTGGGAGGACTAGCCTACGAGCAGTACTTC. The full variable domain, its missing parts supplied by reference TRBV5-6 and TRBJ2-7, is DAGVTQSPTHLIKTRGQQVTLRCSPKSGHDTVSWYQQALGQGPQFIFQYYEEEERQRGNFPDRFSGHQFPNYSSELNVNALLLGDSALYLCASSLGGLAYEQYFGPGTRLTVT.

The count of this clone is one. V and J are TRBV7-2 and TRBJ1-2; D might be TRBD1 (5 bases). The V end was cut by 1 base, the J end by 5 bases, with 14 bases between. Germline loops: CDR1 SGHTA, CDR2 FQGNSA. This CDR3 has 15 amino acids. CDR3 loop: CASSLGAGQGYGYTF. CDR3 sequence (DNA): TGTGCCAGCAGCTTAGGCGCAGGGCAAGGTTATGGCTACACCTTC. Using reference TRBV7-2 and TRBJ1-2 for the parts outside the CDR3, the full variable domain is GAGVSQSPSNKVTEKGKDVELRCDPISGHTALYWYRQSLGQGLEFLIYFQGNSAPDKSGLPSDRFSAERTGGSVSTLTIQRTQQEDSAVYLCASSLGAGQGYGYTFGSGTRLTVV.

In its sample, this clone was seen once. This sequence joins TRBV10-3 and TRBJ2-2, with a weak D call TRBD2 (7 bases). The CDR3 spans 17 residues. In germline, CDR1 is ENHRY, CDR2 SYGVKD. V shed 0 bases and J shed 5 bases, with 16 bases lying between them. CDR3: CAISESIGGGQTGELFF. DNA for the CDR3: TGTGCCATCAGTGAGTCGATAGGGGGGGGCCAGACCGGGGAGCTGTTTTTT.

CDR3: CASSSVAGGHEQYF. The CDR3 bases are TGTGCCAGCAGCTCTGTAGCGGGGGGCCACGAGCAGTACTTC. The chain recombines TRBV5-5 with TRBJ2-7; TRBD2 matches at 10 bases. CDR3 size: 14 residues. The junction had 5 bases not matched to a gene; V was cut back by 3 bases and J by 5 bases. Germline CDR1 and CDR2: SGHKS and YYEKEE (reference sequence).

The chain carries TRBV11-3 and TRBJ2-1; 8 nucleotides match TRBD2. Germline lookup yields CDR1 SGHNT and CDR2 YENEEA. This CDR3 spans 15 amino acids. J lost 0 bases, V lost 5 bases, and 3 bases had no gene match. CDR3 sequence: CASSPSGSSYNEQFF. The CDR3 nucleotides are TGTGCCAGCAGCCCCAGCGGGAGCTCCTACAATGAGCAGTTCTTC. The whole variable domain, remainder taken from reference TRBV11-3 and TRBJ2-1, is EAGVVQSPRYKIIEKKQPVAFWCNPISGHNTLYWYLQNLGQGPELLIRYENEEAVDDSQLPKDRFSAERLKGVDSTLKIQPAELGDSAVYLCASSPSGSSYNEQFFGPGTRLTVL.

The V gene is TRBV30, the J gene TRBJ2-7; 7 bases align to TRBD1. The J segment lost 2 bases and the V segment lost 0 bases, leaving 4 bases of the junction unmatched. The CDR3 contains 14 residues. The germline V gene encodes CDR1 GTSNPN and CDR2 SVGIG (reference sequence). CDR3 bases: TGTGCCTGGAGTGTAGAGACAGGGACCTACGAGCAGTACTTC. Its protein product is CAWSVETGTYEQYF.

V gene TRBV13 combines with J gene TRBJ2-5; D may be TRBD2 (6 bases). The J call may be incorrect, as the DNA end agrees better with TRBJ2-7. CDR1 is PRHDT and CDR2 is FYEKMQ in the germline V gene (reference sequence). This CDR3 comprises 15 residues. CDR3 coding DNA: TGTGCCAGCAGCCCTGGGGGGTCTGGTACCTACGAGCAGTACTTC. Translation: CASSPGGSGTYEQYF.

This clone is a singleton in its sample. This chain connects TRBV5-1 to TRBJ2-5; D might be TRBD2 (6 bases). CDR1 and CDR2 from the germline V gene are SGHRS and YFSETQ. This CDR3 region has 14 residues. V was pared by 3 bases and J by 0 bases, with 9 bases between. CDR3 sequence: CASSSGTDQETQYF. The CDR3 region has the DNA TGCGCCAGCAGCTCGGGGACTGACCAAGAGACCCAGTACTTC.

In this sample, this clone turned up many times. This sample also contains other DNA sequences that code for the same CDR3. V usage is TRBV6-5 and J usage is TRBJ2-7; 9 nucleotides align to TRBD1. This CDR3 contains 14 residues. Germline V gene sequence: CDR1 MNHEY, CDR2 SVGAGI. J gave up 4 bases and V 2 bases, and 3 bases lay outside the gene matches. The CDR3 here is CASSYGTGIYEQYF. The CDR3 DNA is TGTGCCAGCAGTTACGGGACAGGGATTTACGAGCAGTACTTC.

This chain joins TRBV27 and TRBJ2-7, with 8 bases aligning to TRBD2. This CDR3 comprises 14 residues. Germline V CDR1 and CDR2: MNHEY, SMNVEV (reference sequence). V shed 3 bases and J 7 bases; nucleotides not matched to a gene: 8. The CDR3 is CASSLAGGSREQYF. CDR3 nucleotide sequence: TGTGCCAGCAGTTTGGCGGGGGGATCGAGGGAGCAGTACTTC.

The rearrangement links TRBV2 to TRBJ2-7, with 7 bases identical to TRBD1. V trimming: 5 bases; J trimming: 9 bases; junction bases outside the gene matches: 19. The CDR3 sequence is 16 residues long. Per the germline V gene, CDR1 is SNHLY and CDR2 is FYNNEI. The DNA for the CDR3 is TGTGCCAGCAGTTCCAGATTCCGGGACAGCTCCTCGGGGCAGTACTTC. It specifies CASSSRFRDSSSGQYF.

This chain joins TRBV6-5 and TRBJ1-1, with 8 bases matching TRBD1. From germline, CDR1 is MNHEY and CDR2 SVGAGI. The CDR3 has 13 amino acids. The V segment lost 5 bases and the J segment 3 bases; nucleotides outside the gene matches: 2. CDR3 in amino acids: CASSRTGYTEAFF. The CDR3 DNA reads TGTGCCAGCAGTAGGACAGGGTACACTGAAGCTTTCTTT.

CDR3 sequence reads: CASSRNTGERAFF. Written as DNA, the CDR3 is TGTGCCAGTAGCCGGAATACAGGGGAGCGAGCTTTCTTT. The chain joins TRBV19 to TRBJ1-1, with 7 bases identical to TRBD1. This CDR3 spans 13 amino acids. Unmatched junction bases numbered 11, after V lost 6 bases and J lost 10 bases. Germline V gene data show CDR1 as LNHDA and CDR2 as SQIVND (reference sequence).

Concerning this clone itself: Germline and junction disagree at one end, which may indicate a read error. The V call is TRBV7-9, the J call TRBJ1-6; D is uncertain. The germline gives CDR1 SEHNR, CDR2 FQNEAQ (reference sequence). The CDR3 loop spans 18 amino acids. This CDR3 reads CSSSLGPNVLGHNSPLHF. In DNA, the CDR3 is TGTTCCAGCAGCTTGGGCCCTAACGTGTTAGGCCATAATTCACCCCTCCACTTT.

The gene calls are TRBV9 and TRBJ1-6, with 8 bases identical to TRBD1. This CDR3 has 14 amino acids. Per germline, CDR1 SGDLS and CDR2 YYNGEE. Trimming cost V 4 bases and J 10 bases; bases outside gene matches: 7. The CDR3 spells CASSQDRENSPLHF. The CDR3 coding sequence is TGTGCCAGCAGCCAGGACAGGGAGAACTCACCCCTCCACTTT.

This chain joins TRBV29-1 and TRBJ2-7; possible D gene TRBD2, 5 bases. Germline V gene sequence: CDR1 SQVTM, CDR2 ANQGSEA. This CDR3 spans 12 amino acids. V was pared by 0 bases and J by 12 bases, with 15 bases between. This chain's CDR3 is CSVEDPGTALYF. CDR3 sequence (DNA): TGCAGCGTTGAAGATCCGGGAACAGCCCTGTACTTC.

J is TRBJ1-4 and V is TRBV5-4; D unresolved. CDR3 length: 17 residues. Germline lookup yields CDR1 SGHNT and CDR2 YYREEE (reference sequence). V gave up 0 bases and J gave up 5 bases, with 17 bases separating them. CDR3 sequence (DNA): TGTGCCAGCAGCTTGGGTTTCCGGTCAGGAGGGAATGAAAAACTGTTTTTT. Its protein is CASSLGFRSGGNEKLFF.

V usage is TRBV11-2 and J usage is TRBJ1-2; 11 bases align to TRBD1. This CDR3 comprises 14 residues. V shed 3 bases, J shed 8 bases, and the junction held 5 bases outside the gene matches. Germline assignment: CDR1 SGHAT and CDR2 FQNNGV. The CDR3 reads CASSFTGTGGGYTF. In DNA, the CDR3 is TGTGCCAGCAGCTTCACCGGGACAGGGGGGGGCTACACCTTC.

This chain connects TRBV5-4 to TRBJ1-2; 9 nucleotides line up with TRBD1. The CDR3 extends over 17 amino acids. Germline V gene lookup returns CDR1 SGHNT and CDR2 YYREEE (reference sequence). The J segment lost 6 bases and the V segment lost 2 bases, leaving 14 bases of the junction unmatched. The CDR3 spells CASSLGGQGSLADGYTF. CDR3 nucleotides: TGTGCCAGCAGCTTAGGCGGACAGGGGTCCCTGGCTGATGGCTACACCTTC.

The DNA of the CDR3 is TGTGCCAGCAGCTTAGTTTTGGCTAGCGGGGGGGCCTACAATGAGCAGTTCTTC. It codes for CASSLVLASGGAYNEQFF. The J gene is TRBJ2-1, the V gene TRBV11-2; 12 bases agree with TRBD2. CDR3 length: 18 amino acids. Germline V gives CDR1 SGHAT, CDR2 FQNNGV. The junction had 6 bases not matched to a gene; V was cut back by 1 base and J by 2 bases.

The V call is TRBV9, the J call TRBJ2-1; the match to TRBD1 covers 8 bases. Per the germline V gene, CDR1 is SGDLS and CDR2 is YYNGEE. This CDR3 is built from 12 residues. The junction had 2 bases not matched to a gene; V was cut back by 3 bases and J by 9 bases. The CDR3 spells CASSEGQGEQFF. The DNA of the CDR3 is TGTGCCAGCAGCGAAGGACAGGGTGAGCAGTTCTTC. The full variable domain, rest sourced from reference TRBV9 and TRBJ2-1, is DSGVTQTPKHLITATGQRVTLRCSPRSGDLSVYWYQQSLDQGLQFLIQYYNGEERAKGNILERFSAQQFPDLHSELNLSSLELGDSALYFCASSEGQGEQFFGPGTRLTVL.